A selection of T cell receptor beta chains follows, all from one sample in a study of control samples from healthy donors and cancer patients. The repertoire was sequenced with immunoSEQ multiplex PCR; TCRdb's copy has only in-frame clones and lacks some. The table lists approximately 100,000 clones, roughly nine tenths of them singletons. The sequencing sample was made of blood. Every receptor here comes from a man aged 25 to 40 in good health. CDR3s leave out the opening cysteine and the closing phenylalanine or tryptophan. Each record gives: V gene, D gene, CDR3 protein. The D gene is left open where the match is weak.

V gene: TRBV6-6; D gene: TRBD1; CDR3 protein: ASSYSLTGSNSPLH
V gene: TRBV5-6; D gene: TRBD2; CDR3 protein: ASSLASGGAYNEQF
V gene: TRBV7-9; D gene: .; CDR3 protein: ASSPLTPSNEQF
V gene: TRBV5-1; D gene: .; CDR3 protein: ASSSSLTNSPLH
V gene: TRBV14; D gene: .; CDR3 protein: ASSQDLGRKGNTIY
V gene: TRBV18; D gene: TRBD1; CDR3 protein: ASSPQGASNQPQH
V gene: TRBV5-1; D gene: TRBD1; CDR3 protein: ASSPGQRNTGELF
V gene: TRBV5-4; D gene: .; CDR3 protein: ASSLAPAPTGGNEQF
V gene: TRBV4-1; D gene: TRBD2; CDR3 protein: ASSQDGGAGDTGELF
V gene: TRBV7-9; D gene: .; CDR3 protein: ASSPPHVYEQY
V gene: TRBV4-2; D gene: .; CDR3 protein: ASSQGVGPQH
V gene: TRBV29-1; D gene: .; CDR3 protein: SVEDPFRAWMRPQH
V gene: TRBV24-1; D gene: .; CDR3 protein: ATSDLRGINEKLF
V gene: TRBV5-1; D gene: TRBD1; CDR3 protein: ASSFGTGAYEQY
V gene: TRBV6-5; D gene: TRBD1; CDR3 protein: ASSYRGPEKLF
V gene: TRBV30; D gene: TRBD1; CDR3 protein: AWAPPGQIHNQPQH
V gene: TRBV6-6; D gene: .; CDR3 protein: ASNMAGILSYGYT
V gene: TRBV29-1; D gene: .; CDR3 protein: SVWGDSYNEQF
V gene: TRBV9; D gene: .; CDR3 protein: ASSVVGSNSPLH
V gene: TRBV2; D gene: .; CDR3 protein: ASSVREETQY
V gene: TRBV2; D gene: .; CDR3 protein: ASSEGTSEGTEAF
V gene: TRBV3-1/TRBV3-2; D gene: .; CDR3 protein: ASSQVLRGPADGYT
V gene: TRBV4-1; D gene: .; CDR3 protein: ASSQPGTDTGELF
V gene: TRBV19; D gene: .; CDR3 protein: ASSISGNTEAF
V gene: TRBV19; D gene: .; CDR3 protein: ASSIGRTEAF
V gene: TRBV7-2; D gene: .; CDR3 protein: ASSLGVLGTDTQY
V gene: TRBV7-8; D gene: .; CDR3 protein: ASSTIPQTGVNEQY
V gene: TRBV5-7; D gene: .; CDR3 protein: ASSSTVSDTQY
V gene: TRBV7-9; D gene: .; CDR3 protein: ASSLFRQETQY
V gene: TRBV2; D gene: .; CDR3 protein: ASGGQPNSPLH
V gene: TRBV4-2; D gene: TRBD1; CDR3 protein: ASSQPTGTGSYSPLH
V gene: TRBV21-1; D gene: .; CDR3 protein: ASSWETQY
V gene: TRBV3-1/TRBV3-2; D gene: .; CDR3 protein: ASSRRGGGTDTQY
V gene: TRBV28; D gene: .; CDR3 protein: ASSYTGTISVRVDTQY
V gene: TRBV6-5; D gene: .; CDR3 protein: ASWWSNTEAF
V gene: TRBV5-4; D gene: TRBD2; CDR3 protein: ASSPTSGGYSSTDTQY